Given below is one T cell receptor beta chain in context. Its target is unknown. This sample is part of a study of cytomegalovirus exposure and HLA in healthy donors. Study-level results: The majority of CMV-associated TCR beta chains were reported as apparently HLA-restricted in a later analysis. A few chains linked to CMV were shown in vitro to be specific for CMV antigens. Within an earlier analysis, most TCR beta V segments proved productive either about 87% or about 30% of the time. Follow-up analysis found HLA locus-dependent TCR association rates, highest for DRB1 and lowest for HLA-C.

It was with 60 Vbeta and 13 Jbeta primers that the PCR ran. Profiling relied on immunoSEQ multiplex PCR, and the TCRdb table lists in-frame clones only, not all of them. The sample holds 120,000 or so clones, about four fifths seen once. This CDR3 spans 15 amino acids. Germline V lookup: CDR1 LNHDA, CDR2 SQIVND (reference sequence). Losses at the gene ends were 5 bases for V and 9 bases for J; bases not matched to a gene: 8. The specimen was PBMCs. This receptor was taken from a young man in good health and CMV-seronegative. The chain is built from TRBV19 and TRBJ2-1, with TRBD2 matching over 12 bases. The CDR3 DNA sequence: TGTGCCAGTAGTCCCGGACTAGCGGGGCGTACTGAGCAGTTCTTC. Translated: CASSPGLAGRTEQFF.